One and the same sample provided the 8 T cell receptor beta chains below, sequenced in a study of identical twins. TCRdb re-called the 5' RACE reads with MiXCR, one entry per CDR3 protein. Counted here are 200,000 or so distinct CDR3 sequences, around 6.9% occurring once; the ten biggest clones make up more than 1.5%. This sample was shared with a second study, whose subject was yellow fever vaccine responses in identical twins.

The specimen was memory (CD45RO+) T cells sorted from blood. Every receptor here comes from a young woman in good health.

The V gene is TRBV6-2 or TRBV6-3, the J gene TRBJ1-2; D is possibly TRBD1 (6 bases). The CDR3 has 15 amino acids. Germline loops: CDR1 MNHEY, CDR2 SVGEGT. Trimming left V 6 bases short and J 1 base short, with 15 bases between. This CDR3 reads CASSFGQRINYGYTF. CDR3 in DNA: TGTGCCAGCAGCTTCGGACAGCGGATTAACTATGGCTACACCTTC.

CDR3 region: CASSLNPRPGDLQETQYF. The CDR3 DNA is TGTGCCAGCAGCCTCAACCCTCGGCCGGGAGACCTCCAAGAGACCCAGTACTTC. The chain uses TRBV3-1 and TRBJ2-5; a weak D match, TRBD2 (6 bases). The CDR3 extends over 18 amino acids. Germline V gene data show CDR1 as LGHDT and CDR2 as YNNKEL (reference sequence). V was pared by 4 bases and J by 1 base, with 22 bases between.

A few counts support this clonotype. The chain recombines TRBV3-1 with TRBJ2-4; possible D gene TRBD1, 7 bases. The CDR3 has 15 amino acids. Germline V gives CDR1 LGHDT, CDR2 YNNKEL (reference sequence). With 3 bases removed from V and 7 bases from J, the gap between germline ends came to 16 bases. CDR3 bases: TGTGCCAGCAGCCAGGTGGGGGCAGGGGGGAACATTCAGTACTTC. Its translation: CASSQVGAGGNIQYF.

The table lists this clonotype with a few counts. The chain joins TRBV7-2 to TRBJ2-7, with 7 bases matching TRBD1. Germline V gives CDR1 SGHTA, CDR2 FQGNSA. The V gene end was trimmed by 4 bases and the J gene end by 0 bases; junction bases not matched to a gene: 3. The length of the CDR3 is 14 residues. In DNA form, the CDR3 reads TGTGCCAGCAGCTCCGGGACAGTCTCCTACGAGCAGTACTTC. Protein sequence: CASSSGTVSYEQYF.

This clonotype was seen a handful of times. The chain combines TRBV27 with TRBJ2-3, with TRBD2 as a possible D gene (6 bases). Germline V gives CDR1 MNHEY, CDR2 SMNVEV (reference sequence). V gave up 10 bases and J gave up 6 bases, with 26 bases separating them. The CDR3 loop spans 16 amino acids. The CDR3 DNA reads TGTGCCAACACTTCGTCCCGCAGCGGGCTTTTGGATACGCAGTATTTT. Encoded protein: CANTSSRSGLLDTQYF.

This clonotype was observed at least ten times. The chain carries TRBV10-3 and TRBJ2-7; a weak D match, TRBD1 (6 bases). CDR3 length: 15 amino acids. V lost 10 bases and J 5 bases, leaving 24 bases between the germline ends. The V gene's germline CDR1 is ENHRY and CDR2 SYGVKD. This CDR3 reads CATRGGGNKAHEQYF. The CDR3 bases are TGTGCCACGCGTGGTGGGGGCAACAAGGCACACGAGCAGTACTTC.

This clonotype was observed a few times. CDR3 DNA: TGTGCCAGCAGTGAGAGGGAAGGGGGCAAAAACATTCAGTACTTC. Its protein product is CASSEREGGKNIQYF. The chain recombines TRBV2 with TRBJ2-4; the D gene is possibly TRBD1 (6 bases). Trimming took 3 bases from V and 3 from J, leaving 12 bases between them. The CDR3 totals 15 residues. Germline V gives CDR1 SNHLY, CDR2 FYNNEI.

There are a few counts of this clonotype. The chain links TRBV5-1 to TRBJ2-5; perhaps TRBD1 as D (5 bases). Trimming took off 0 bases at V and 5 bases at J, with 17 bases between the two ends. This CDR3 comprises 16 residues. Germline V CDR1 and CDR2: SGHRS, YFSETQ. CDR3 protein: CASSLEGAGFGETQYF. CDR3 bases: TGCGCCAGCAGCTTGGAAGGGGCAGGGTTTGGGGAGACCCAGTACTTC.